The 6 T cell receptor beta chains below come from one sample, sequenced in a study of PD-L1 blockade in urothelial cancer. Assay: immunoSEQ multiplex PCR; the TCRdb copy retains only in-frame clones and omits some. The table shows 55,000 to 70,000 clones, with more than 65% occurring only once. The sequenced sample was PBMCs, obtained around atezolizumab (anti-PD-L1) treatment. The receptors originated from a man in his 70s with urothelial cancer.

The chain employs TRBV19 and TRBJ2-1, with D tentatively TRBD2 (5 bases). V was trimmed by 5 bases and J by 0 bases, leaving 20 bases between them. The germline CDR1 and CDR2 sequences are LNHDA and SQIVND (reference sequence). The CDR3 totals 18 residues. The CDR3 region has the DNA TGTGCCAGTAGTCCACGACGTGGTGAACGGGGCTCCTACAATGAGCAGTTCTTC. Amino acid sequence: CASSPRRGERGSYNEQFF.

CDR3 DNA sequence: TGCGCCAGCAGCTGGACAGGGCTTGCCACTGAAGCTTTCTTT. Encoded protein: CASSWTGLATEAFF. The rearrangement links TRBV5-1 to TRBJ1-1; TRBD1 matches 8 bases. The germline gives CDR1 SGHRS, CDR2 YFSETQ. The CDR3 contains 14 residues. The V and J ends lost 3 bases and 4 bases, in that order; junction bases with no gene match: 5.

This clone was counted at least ten times. This sequence joins TRBV5-1 and TRBJ2-1, with 10 bases lining up with TRBD1. The V segment lost 4 bases and the J segment 8 bases; nucleotides outside the gene matches: 9. The CDR3 runs to 15 residues. Germline-derived CDR1 and CDR2 are SGHRS and YFSETQ. CDR3 loop: CASSLGQGWIDEQFF. The CDR3 DNA sequence: TGCGCCAGCAGCCTGGGACAGGGGTGGATAGATGAGCAGTTCTTC.

This clone was counted only a few times. The chain links TRBV30 to TRBJ1-2; D not resolved. Trimming pared 5 bases from V and 3 bases from J, leaving 16 bases between. The CDR3 is 14 amino acids. Germline-derived CDR1 and CDR2 are GTSNPN and SVGIG (reference sequence). In DNA, the CDR3 is TGTGCCTGGGCCCCGAGCGATGGATACTATGGCTACACCTTC. Protein sequence: CAWAPSDGYYGYTF.

The chain combines TRBV19 with TRBJ1-3; D is undetermined. Trimming removed 7 bases at V and 2 bases at J, with 6 bases between. Germline assignment: CDR1 LNHDA and CDR2 SQIVND (reference sequence). The CDR3 spans 12 residues. The chain's CDR3 is CASKTTGNTIYF. DNA for the CDR3: TGTGCCAGTAAGACAACTGGAAACACCATATATTTT.

The rearrangement uses TRBV11-2 and TRBJ2-2; D is undetermined. CDR1 and CDR2 from the germline V gene are SGHAT and FQNNGV. Trimming left V 4 bases short and J 4 bases short, with 7 bases between. The CDR3 is made up of 13 amino acids. CDR3 sequence: CASSSGSTGELFF. In DNA, the CDR3 is TGTGCCAGCAGCTCAGGTTCCACCGGGGAGCTGTTTTTT.